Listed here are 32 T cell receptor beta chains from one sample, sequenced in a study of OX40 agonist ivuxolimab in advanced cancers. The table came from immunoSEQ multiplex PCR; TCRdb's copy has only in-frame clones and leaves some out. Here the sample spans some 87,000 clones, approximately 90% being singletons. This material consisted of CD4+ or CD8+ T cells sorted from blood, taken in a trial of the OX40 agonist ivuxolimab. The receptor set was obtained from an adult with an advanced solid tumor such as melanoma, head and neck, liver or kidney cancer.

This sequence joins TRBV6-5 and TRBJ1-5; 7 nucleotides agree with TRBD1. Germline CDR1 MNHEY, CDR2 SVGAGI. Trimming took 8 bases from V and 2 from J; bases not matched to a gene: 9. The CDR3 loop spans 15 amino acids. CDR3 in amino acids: CASRPSGQRNQPQHF. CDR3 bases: TGTGCCAGCCGACCCTCGGGACAGCGCAATCAGCCCCAGCATTTT.

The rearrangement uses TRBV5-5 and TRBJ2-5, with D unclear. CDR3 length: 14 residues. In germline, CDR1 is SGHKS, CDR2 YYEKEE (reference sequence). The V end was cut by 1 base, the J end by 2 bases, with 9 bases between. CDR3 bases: TGTGCCAGCAGCTTGCGGTATCCACAAGAGACCCAGTACTTC. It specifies CASSLRYPQETQYF.

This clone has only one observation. CDR3 nucleotides: TGTGCCATCAGTTCTACGCGGGAGGTAACAGATACGCAGTATTTT. Translation: CAISSTREVTDTQYF. This chain joins TRBV10-3 and TRBJ2-3, with TRBD2 matching 8 bases. The CDR3 has 15 amino acids. From germline, CDR1 is ENHRY and CDR2 SYGVKD. J gave up 3 bases and V 5 bases, and 7 bases lay outside the gene matches.

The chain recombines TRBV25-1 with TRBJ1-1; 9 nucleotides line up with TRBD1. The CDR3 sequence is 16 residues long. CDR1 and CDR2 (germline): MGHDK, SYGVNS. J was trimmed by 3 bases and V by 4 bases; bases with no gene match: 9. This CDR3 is CASSGTQGAGDTEAFF. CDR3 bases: TGTGCCAGCAGTGGGACACAGGGGGCTGGGGACACTGAAGCTTTCTTT. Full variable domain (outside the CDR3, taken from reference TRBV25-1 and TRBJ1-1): EADIYQTPRYLVIGTGKKITLECSQTMGHDKMYWYQQDPGMELHLIHYSYGVNSTEKGDLSSESTVSRIRTEHFPLTLESARPSHTSQYLCASSGTQGAGDTEAFFGQGTRLTVV.

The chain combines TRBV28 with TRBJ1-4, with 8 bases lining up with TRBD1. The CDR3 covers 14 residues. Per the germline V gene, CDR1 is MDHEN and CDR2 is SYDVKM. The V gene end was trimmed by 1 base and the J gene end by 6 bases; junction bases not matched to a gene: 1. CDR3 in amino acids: CASSLSQGDEKLFF. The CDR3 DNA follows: TGTGCCAGCAGTTTATCACAGGGGGATGAAAAACTGTTTTTT.

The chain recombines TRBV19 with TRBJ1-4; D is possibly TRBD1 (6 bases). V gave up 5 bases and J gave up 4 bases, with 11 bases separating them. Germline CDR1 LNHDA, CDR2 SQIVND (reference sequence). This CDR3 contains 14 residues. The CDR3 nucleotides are TGTGCCAGTAGTTCTACGGACAGTAATGAAAAACTGTTTTTT. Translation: CASSSTDSNEKLFF. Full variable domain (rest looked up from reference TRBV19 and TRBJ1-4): DGGITQSPKYLFRKEGQNVTLSCEQNLNHDAMYWYRQDPGQGLRLIYYSQIVNDFQKGDIAEGYSVSREKKESFPLTVTSAQKNPTAFYLCASSSTDSNEKLFFGSGTQLSVL.

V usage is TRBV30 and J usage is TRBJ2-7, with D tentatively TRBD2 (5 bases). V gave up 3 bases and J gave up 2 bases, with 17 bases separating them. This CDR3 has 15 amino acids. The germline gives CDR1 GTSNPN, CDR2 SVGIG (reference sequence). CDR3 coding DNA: TGTGCCTGGAGGATACCCTTAGGACTTCCCTACGAGCAGTACTTC. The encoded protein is CAWRIPLGLPYEQYF.

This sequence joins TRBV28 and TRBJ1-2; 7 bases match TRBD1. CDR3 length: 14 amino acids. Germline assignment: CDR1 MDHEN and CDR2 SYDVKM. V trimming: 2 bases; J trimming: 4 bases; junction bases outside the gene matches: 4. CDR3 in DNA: TGTGCCAGCAGTTTACCCACAGGGGCCTATGGCTACACCTTC. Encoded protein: CASSLPTGAYGYTF.

CDR3 residues: CASSIGIGPGELFF. The CDR3 nucleotides read TGTGCCAGTAGTATAGGGATAGGACCCGGGGAGCTGTTTTTT. The genes are TRBV19 and TRBJ2-2; D is unresolved. V lost 1 base to trimming and J lost 6 bases, with 9 bases between them. The CDR3 is 14 residues long. Germline CDR1 and CDR2: LNHDA and SQIVND (reference sequence).

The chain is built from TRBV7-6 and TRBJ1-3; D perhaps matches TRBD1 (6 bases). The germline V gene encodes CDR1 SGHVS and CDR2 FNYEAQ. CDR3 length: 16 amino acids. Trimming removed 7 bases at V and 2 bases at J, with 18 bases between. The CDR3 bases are TGTGCCAGCACCCTTACGGAAGGGGGAACTGGAAACACCATATATTTT. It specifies CASTLTEGGTGNTIYF.

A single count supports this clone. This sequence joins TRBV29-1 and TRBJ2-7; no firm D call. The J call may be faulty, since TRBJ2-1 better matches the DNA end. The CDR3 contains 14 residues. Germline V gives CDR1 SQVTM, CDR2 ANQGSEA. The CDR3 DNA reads TGCAGCTTTTCTACTCGTCTGAGCTACAATGAGCAGTTCTTC. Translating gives CSFSTRLSYNEQFF.

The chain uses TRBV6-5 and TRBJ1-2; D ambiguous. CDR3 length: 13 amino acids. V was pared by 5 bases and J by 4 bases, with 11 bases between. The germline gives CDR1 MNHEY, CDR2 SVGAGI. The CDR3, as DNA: TGTGCCAGCAGTGACCCGGACTTCTATGGCTACACCTTC. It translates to CASSDPDFYGYTF.

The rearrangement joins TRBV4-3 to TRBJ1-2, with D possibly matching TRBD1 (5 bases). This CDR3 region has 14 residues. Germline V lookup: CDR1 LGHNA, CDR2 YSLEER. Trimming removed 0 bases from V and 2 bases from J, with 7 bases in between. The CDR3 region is CASSQDRQNYGYTF. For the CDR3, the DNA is TGCGCCAGCAGCCAAGATAGACAGAACTATGGCTACACCTTC.

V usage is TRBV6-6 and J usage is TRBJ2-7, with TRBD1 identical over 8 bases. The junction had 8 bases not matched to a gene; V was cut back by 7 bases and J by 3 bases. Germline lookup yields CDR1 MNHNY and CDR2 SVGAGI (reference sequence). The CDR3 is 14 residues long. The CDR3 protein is CASTPWGTGYEQYF. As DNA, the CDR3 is TGTGCCAGCACCCCCTGGGGGACAGGCTACGAGCAGTACTTC.

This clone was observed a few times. In DNA, the CDR3 is TGTGCCAGCAGCTTAGTGGCAGATAGGGAGCAGTACTTC. Translation: CASSLVADREQYF. The chain links TRBV7-6 to TRBJ2-7, with unresolved D. Germline V gene data show CDR1 as SGHVS and CDR2 as FNYEAQ. CDR3 size: 13 residues. Deletions cut 1 base from V and 7 bases from J, with 11 bases between.

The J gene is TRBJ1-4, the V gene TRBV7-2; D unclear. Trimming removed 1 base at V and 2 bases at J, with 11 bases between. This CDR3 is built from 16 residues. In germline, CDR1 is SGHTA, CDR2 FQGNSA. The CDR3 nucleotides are TGTGCCAGCAGCTTAGACGGTACCGGGACTAATGAAAAACTGTTTTTT. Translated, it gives CASSLDGTGTNEKLFF. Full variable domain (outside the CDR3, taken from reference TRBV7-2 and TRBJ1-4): GAGVSQSPSNKVTEKGKDVELRCDPISGHTALYWYRQSLGQGLEFLIYFQGNSAPDKSGLPSDRFSAERTGGSVSTLTIQRTQQEDSAVYLCASSLDGTGTNEKLFFGSGTQLSVL.

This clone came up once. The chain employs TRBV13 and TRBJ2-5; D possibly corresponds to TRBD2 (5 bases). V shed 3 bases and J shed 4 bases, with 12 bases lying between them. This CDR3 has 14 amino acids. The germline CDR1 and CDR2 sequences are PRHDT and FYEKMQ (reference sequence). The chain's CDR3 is CASSFRSGGETQYF. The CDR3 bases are TGTGCCAGCAGCTTTAGGAGCGGAGGAGAGACCCAGTACTTC.

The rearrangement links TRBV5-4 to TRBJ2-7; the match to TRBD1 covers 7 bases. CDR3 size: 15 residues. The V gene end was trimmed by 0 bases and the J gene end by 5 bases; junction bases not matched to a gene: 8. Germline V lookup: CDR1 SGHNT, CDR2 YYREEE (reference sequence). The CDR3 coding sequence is TGTGCCAGCAGCTTGGAGGGAAACAGGGGCGACGAGCAGTACTTC. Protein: CASSLEGNRGDEQYF.

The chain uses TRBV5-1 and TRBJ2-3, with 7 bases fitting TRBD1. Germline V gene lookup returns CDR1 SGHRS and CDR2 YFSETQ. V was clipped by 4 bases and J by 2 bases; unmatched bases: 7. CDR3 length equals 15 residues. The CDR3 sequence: CASSPRTGATDTQYF. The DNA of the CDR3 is TGCGCCAGCAGCCCGCGGACAGGAGCCACAGATACGCAGTATTTT.

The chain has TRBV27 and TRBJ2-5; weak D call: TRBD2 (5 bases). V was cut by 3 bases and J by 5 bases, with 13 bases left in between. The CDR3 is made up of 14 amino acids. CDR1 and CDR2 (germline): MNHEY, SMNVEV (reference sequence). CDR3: CASSFDKRGETQYF. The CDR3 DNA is TGTGCCAGCAGTTTTGACAAGCGAGGGGAGACCCAGTACTTC.

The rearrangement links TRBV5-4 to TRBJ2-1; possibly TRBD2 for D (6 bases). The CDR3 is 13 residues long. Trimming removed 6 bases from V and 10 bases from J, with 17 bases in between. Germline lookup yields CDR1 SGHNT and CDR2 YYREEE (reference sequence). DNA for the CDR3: TGTGCCAGCACCCTAAATAGGGCGGGGGAGCAGTTCTTC. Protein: CASTLNRAGEQFF. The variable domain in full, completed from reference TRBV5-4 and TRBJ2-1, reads ETGVTQSPTHLIKTRGQQVTLRCSSQSGHNTVSWYQQALGQGPQFIFQYYREEENGRGNFPPRFSGLQFPNYSSELNVNALELDDSALYLCASTLNRAGEQFFGPGTRLTVL.

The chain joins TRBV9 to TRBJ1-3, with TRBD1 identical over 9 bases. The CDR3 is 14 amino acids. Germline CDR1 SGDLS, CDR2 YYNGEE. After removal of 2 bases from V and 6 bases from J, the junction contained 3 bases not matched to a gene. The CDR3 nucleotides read TGTGCCAGCAGCGTTGGGACAGGGAAAAACACCATATATTTT. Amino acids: CASSVGTGKNTIYF.

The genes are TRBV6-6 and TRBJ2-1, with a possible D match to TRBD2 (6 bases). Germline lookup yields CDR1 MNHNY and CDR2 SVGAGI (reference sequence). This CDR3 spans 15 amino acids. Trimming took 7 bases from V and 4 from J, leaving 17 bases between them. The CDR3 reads CASIKGLAQYNEQFF. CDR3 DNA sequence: TGTGCCAGCATTAAAGGGCTAGCGCAGTACAATGAGCAGTTCTTC.

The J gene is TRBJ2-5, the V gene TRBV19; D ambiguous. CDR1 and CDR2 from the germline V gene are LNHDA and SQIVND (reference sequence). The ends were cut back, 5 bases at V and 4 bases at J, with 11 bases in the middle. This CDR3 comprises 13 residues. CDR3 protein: CASSDSPRETQYF. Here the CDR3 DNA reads TGTGCCAGTAGTGACTCCCCCCGAGAGACCCAGTACTTC.

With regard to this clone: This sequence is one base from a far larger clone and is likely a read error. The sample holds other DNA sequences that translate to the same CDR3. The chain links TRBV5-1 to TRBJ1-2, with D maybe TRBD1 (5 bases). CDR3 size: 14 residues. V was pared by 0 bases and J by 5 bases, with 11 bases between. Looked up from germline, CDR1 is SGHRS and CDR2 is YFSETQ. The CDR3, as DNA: TGCGCCAGCAGCTTGGGAGGGGCTGGATATGGCTACACCTTC. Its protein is CASSLGGAGYGYTF.

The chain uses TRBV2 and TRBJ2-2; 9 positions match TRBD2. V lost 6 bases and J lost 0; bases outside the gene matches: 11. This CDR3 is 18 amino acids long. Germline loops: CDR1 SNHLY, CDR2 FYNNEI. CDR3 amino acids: CASRRGLAGFANTGELFF. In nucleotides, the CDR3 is TGTGCCAGCAGGAGAGGCCTAGCGGGGTTCGCGAACACCGGGGAGCTGTTTTTT.

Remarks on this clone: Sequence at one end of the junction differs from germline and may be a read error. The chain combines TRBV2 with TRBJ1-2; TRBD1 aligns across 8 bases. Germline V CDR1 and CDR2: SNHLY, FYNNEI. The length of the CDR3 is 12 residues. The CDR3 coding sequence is TGTGCCAGCAGAAATCCGGACAGGGCCCCTCCCTTC. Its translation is CASRNPDRAPPF.

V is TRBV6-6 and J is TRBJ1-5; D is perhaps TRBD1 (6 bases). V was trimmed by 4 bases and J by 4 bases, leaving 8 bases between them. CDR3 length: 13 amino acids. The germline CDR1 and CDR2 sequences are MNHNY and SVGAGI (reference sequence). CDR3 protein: CASSFGQNQPQHF. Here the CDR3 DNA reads TGTGCCAGCAGTTTTGGACAGAATCAGCCCCAGCATTTT.

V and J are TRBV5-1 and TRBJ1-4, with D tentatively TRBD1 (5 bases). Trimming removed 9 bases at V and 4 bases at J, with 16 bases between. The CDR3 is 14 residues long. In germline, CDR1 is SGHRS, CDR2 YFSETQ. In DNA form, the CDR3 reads TGCGCCACAGGGAGCGGGACGCATAATGAAAAACTGTTTTTT. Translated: CATGSGTHNEKLFF.

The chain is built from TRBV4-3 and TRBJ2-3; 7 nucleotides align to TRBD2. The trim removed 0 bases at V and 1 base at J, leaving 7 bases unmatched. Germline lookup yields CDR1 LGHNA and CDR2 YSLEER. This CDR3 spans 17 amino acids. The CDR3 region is CASSQDLRGVGTDTQYF. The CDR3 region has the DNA TGCGCCAGCAGCCAAGATCTCCGGGGGGTAGGCACAGATACGCAGTATTTT.

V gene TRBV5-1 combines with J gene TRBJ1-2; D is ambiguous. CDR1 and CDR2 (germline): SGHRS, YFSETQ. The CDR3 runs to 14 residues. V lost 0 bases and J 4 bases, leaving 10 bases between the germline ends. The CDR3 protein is CASSLAGSSYGYTF. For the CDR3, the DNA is TGCGCCAGCAGCTTGGCCGGATCCTCCTATGGCTACACCTTC.

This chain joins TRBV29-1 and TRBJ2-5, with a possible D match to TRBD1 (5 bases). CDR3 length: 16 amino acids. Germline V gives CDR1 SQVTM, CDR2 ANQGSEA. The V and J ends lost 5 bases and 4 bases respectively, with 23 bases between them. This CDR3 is CSVQGRHDKGGETQYF. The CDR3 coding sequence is TGCAGCGTTCAGGGCAGGCACGACAAAGGCGGAGAGACCCAGTACTTC.